The rows below give T cell receptor beta chains drawn from one sample of a study of human thymus T cells. Produced via immunoSEQ multiplex PCR; TCRdb's table is partial and in-frame only. This sample has more than 45,000 clones; 94% occur once, and the top ten carry over 5%. Material: blood. The receptors shown here come from a boy under two years old with a congenital heart defect but otherwise immunologically healthy. The CDR3 runs from the conserved cysteine through the conserved F or W. Each record gives: V gene, D gene, clone size, J gene, CDR3 protein, CDR3 DNA. A D gene is named only where the DNA matches it firmly. The listing skips clone size in some rows; elsewhere it reads once, few, many or a size class.

TRBV7-9	TRBD1	NA	TRBJ1-1	CASSYPGTGGTEAFF	TGTGCCAGCAGCTATCCCGGGACAGGGGGCACTGAAGCTTTCTTT
TRBV7-3	NA	NA	TRBJ2-3	CASSLQGVRTDTQYF	TGTGCCAGCAGCTTACAGGGAGTCCGCACAGATACGCAGTATTTT
TRBV7-6	TRBD2	NA	TRBJ2-1	CASSLGRGAYNEQFF	TGTGCCAGCAGCTTAGGTCGGGGGGCCTACAATGAGCAGTTCTTC
TRBV9	NA	few	TRBJ1-1	CASSVVLNYRMNTEAFF	TGTGCCAGCAGCGTAGTGCTGAACTATCGTATGAACACTGAAGCTTTCTTT
TRBV10-1	TRBD2	NA	TRBJ2-7	CASTRTSGGRALYEQYF	TGCGCCAGCACTCGGACTAGCGGGGGTCGAGCGTTATACGAGCAGTACTTC
TRBV5-1	NA	NA	TRBJ1-2	CASSLGVGTNYGYTF	TGCGCCAGCAGCTTGGGAGTGGGCACCAACTATGGCTACACCTTC
TRBV7-9	NA	NA	TRBJ1-5	CASSLGTNQPQHF	TGTGCCAGCAGCTTAGGGACCAATCAGCCCCAGCATTTT
TRBV5-6	NA	NA	TRBJ2-3	CASSLAVGPTDTQYF	TGTGCCAGCAGCTTGGCGGTGGGCCCCACAGATACGCAGTATTTT
TRBV18	NA	NA	TRBJ1-5	CASSSRPNQPQHF	TGTGCCAGCTCATCCCGGCCGAATCAGCCCCAGCATTTT
TRBV10-3	NA	once	TRBJ2-4	CAISEVWGVAKNIQYF	TGTGCCATCAGTGAGGTTTGGGGTGTAGCCAAAAACATTCAGTACTTC
TRBV10-1	TRBD1	NA	TRBJ2-1	CASSENRGEQFF	TGCGCCAGCAGTGAGAACAGGGGTGAGCAGTTCTTC
TRBV7-3	NA	NA	TRBJ2-3	CASSKGVRTDTQYF	TGTGCCAGCAGCAAAGGAGTAAGGACAGATACGCAGTATTTT
TRBV10-3	NA	NA	TRBJ2-2	CAIKDYPNTGELFF	TGTGCCATCAAGGACTATCCGAACACCGGGGAGCTGTTTTTT
TRBV7-3	NA	NA	TRBJ2-1	CASSPSREGEQFF	TGTGCCAGCAGCCCGTCCCGTGAGGGGGAGCAGTTCTTC
TRBV11-2	TRBD2	NA	TRBJ2-7	CASSHKREPLYEQYF	TGTGCCAGCAGCCATAAGCGGGAGCCCTTGTATGAGCAGTACTTC
TRBV4-2	NA	few	TRBJ2-7	CASSQDSSYEQYF	TGTGCCAGCAGCCAAGACAGCTCCTACGAGCAGTACTTC
TRBV19	NA	NA	TRBJ2-6	CASRGSAHSGANVLTF	TGTGCCAGTAGGGGGAGTGCCCACTCTGGGGCCAACGTCCTGACTTTC
TRBV7-9	TRBD1	NA	TRBJ2-7	CASSYGTGYEQYF	TGTGCCAGCAGCTATGGGACAGGCTACGAGCAGTACTTC
TRBV5-6	NA	once	TRBJ2-6	CASRTGYSGANVLTF	TGTGCCAGCAGGACAGGATACTCTGGGGCCAACGTCCTGACTTTC
TRBV11-2	NA	NA	TRBJ2-1	CASSQLAGRFHNEQFF	TGTGCCAGCAGCCAGCTGGCGGGGAGGTTCCACAATGAGCAGTTCTTC
TRBV28	NA	NA	TRBJ1-4	CASRGGGTNEKLFF	TGTGCCAGCAGGGGAGGGGGGACTAATGAAAAACTGTTTTTT
TRBV5-4	NA	NA	TRBJ2-1	CASSLKRAPADNEQFF	TGTGCCAGCAGCTTGAAGAGGGCCCCGGCAGACAATGAGCAGTTCTTC